This entry is about one TCR beta chain. CDR3 size: 15 residues. Trimming removed 6 bases at V and 4 bases at J, with 13 bases between. Germline CDR1 is LNHDA and CDR2 is SQIVND (reference sequence). Here immunoSEQ multiplex PCR was the method, and the copy in TCRdb shows in-frame clones only, minus some. The sample lists roughly 200,000 clones, about 88% seen once, with roughly a sixth in the top ten. This entry is derived from a study of blood T cell repertoires in COVID-19. The overall study: T cells, B-cell-depleted T cells, or PBMCs provided the cDNA or gDNA that served as material.

Patients from Seattle were sampled longitudinally, starting during active infection. The TCR was taken from a middle-aged man with COVID-19, enrolled during active disease. Sequenced: peripheral blood. The chain couples TRBV19 to TRBJ1-6; no clear D gene. CDR3 residues: CASRRAQDYNSPLHF. CDR3 bases: TGTGCCAGTAGGCGGGCCCAAGATTATAATTCACCCCTCCACTTT.